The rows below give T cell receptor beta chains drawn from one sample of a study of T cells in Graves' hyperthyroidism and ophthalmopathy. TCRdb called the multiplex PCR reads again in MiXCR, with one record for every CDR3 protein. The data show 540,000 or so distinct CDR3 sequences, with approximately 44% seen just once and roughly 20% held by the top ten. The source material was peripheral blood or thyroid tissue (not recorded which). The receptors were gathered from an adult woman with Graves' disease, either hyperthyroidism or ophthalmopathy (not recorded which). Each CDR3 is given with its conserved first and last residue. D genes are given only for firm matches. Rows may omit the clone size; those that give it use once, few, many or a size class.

TGTGCCGCCAGCAGCTCCGGACAGGGCCACCCTTGGGTGCAGTACTTC CAASSSGQGHPWVQYF TRBJ2-7 . TRBV15 TRBD1
TGTGCCAGCAGTGAATTTGGGGGACAGGGGAATGAAAAACTGTTTTTT CASSEFGGQGNEKLFF TRBJ1-4 many TRBV25-1 TRBD1
TGTGCCAGCCACGACAGCGAAGAGCAGTACTTC CASHDSEEQYF TRBJ2-7 many TRBV28 .
TGTGCCAGCTTATCCCTCGGGGACGTGACTAACTATGGCTACACCTTC CASLSLGDVTNYGYTF TRBJ1-2 many TRBV7-9 .
TGTGCCAGCAGCTTAGAGGGGGATCAGCCCCAGTACTTC CASSLEGDQPQYF TRBJ2-5 . TRBV7-9 .
TGTGCCAGCAGCCACTACGACAGGCGCCGAAACTATGGCTACACCTTC CASSHYDRRRNYGYTF TRBJ1-2 many TRBV5-6 .
TGTGCCAGCCGTAGGGGACAGGGGGTATACTCACCCCTCCACTTT CASRRGQGVYSPLHF TRBJ1-6 . TRBV19 TRBD1
TGCGCCAGCAGCTGGACCGGGACGGCGAACACTGAAGCTTTCTTT CASSWTGTANTEAFF TRBJ1-1 many TRBV5-1 .
TGTGCCATCATGGACGGGATGATGGAGACCCAGTACTTC CAIMDGMMETQYF TRBJ2-5 . TRBV10-3 .
TGTGCCAGCAGCCAGCGACAGGGGGCCAGCTACGAGCAGTACTTC CASSQRQGASYEQYF TRBJ2-7 few TRBV7-2 TRBD1
TGTGCCAGCAGCCAAGATACAGGGACCAATCAGCCCCAGCATTTT CASSQDTGTNQPQHF TRBJ1-5 many TRBV3-1 .
TGTGCCAGCAGTGAATTGTCTAGCGGGAGCGGGACCCAGTACTTC CASSELSSGSGTQYF TRBJ2-5 . TRBV2 TRBD2
TGTGCCAGCACCCCTGAAACAGGGTATAATTCACCCCTCCACTTT CASTPETGYNSPLHF TRBJ1-6 . TRBV7-2 .
TGTGCGGGGGGCAGGTCCGGCACCACTGAAGCTTTCTTT CAGGRSGTTEAFF TRBJ1-1 . TRBV9 .
TGCAGTGCTAGGAGGTTAACCGGCGATCCTTTCTTT CSARRLTGDPFF TRBJ1-1 . TRBV20-1 .
TGCGCCAGCAGTGACCACCGGGAGACCCAGTACTTC CASSDHRETQYF TRBJ2-5 many TRBV10-2 .
TGTGCCAGCAGCTTCGGGGGAGGTTCCTATAATTCACCCCTCCACTTT CASSFGGGSYNSPLHF TRBJ1-6 . TRBV5-6 .
TGTGCCACCAGCAGGGCCCGTGGACTAGCGGGAGGTCAGACCCAGTACTTC CATSRARGLAGGQTQYF TRBJ2-5 . TRBV15 TRBD2
TGTGCCAGTAGTATTAGCGGCGCCTACTCTGGGGCCAACGTCCTGACTTTC CASSISGAYSGANVLTF TRBJ2-6 . TRBV19 .
TGCAGCGTTGTGTCAACAGCCTCTAACTATGGCTACACCTTC CSVVSTASNYGYTF TRBJ1-2 many TRBV29-1 .
TGTGCCAGCAGTCTTCGACAGCTTACATACAATGAGCAGTTCTTC CASSLRQLTYNEQFF TRBJ2-1 few TRBV2 .
TGTGCCAGCAGCCAAGAGGCGGGAGTGGGGGATACGCAGTATTTT CASSQEAGVGDTQYF TRBJ2-3 . TRBV14 TRBD2
TGTGCCAGCAGCTTTCTAGCGGGGGCAATCCCCTACGAGCAGTACTTC CASSFLAGAIPYEQYF TRBJ2-7 . TRBV7-2 TRBD2
TGTGCCAGCAGACCGACTAGCGGGAGCGGGGAGCAGTACTTC CASRPTSGSGEQYF TRBJ2-7 many TRBV12-3/TRBV12-4 TRBD2
TGCAGTGCTAGAGCCCCAGCCGGGAGGCGTTCTAACTATGGCTACACCTTC CSARAPAGRRSNYGYTF TRBJ1-2 many TRBV20-1 .
TGTGCCAGCAGTTTCGACAGGGGACAGCCCCAGCATTTT CASSFDRGQPQHF TRBJ1-5 many TRBV27 TRBD1
TGTGCCAGCAGCTTTCGCGGGAGTGAGCAGTACTTC CASSFRGSEQYF TRBJ2-7 many TRBV7-9 TRBD2
TGTGCCAGCAGTAGTAGTCGGGAGCAGTACTTC CASSSSREQYF TRBJ2-7 . TRBV27 .
TGTGCCAGCAGTTATAGGACAGGGCGGAGGTTAGGGACTGAAGCTTTCTTT CASSYRTGRRLGTEAFF TRBJ1-1 many TRBV12-3/TRBV12-4 TRBD1
TGTGCCAGCAGCTCGCAAACGAAAAGGGGACAGGCTTCTGCGGGTGGCTACACCTTC CASSSQTKRGQASAGGYTF TRBJ1-2 once TRBV7-3 TRBD1
TGTGCCTGGAGTCCAGGACAGAACTACGAGCAGTACTTC CAWSPGQNYEQYF TRBJ2-7 . TRBV7-3 .
TGTGCCAGCAGCACCTCGACTAGCGGGGGTATGGCTGAAGCTTTCTTT CASSTSTSGGMAEAFF TRBJ1-1 . TRBV7-9 .
TGTGCCACCAGCGTGGGGGTCAATCAGCCCCAGCATTTT CATSVGVNQPQHF TRBJ1-5 many TRBV15 .
TGTGCCACCAGCAGAGATGTGGGTGAAGCTTTCTTT CATSRDVGEAFF TRBJ1-1 . TRBV15 .
TGCAGCGCCCAGACAAGGGGAGGGACTGAAACTTTCTTT CSAQTRGGTETFF TRBJ1-1 . TRBV29-1 .
TGTGCCAGCGGGCCACAGGGGTCTGATGAAGCTTTCTTT CASGPQGSDEAFF TRBJ1-1 many TRBV27 TRBD1
TGTGCCAGCAGCAACCTAGCGGGGATGGGAACCTACGAGCAGTACTTC CASSNLAGMGTYEQYF TRBJ2-7 many TRBV14 TRBD2
TGTGCCAGCTGGGGCAGGAGCTATGGCTACACCTTC CASWGRSYGYTF TRBJ1-2 . TRBV7-2 .
TGTGCCAGCAGCTCTGGACGAGGGAGGGAGCTGTTTTTT CASSSGRGRELFF TRBJ2-2 . TRBV7-3 .
TGTGCCAGCAGTGAAGGGACAGGGGGCCTCGCTGGCTACACCTTC CASSEGTGGLAGYTF TRBJ1-2 . TRBV2 TRBD1
TGCAGTGCTAGAGTGCAGGTTAATCAGCCCCAGCATTTT CSARVQVNQPQHF TRBJ1-5 many TRBV20-1 .
TGTGCCAGCAGTGAAGCGGTAGCTGGGGCCAACGTCCTGACTTTC CASSEAVAGANVLTF TRBJ2-6 many TRBV2 .